These 2 T cell receptor beta chains came from one sample sequenced in a study of T cell responses to AZD1222 COVID-19 vaccine (dated by TCRdb to the early 2020s). The method behind the library was the immunoSEQ multiplex PCR assay. Sourced from immuneACCESS, this table was stored by TCRdb with only in-frame sequences that have V and J called. A share of the clones is absent; for the studies checked, an unresolved V gene accounts for under half, and the remainder has no known explanation. Within this sample are 95,000 or so clones, with 88% of them counted one time only. The top ten clonotypes cover approximately 2.8% of the sample. In the paper's terms, the time point label means: baseline before first vaccination. Sequenced here: peripheral blood, sampled on day 0 of AZD1222 vaccination. The origin of the receptors is an adult in good health.

V gene TRBV7-2 combines with J gene TRBJ2-7; 8 bases agree with TRBD2. The V gene end was trimmed by 3 bases and the J gene end by 1 base; junction bases not matched to a gene: 5. The CDR3 contains 15 residues. Germline CDR1 reads SGHTA; CDR2 reads FQGNSA. CDR3 region: CASSFGGGPSYEQYF. DNA of the CDR3: TGTGCCAGCAGCTTCGGCGGGGGGCCATCCTACGAGCAGTACTTC.

This rearrangement joins TRBV19 to TRBJ1-5; 8 positions agree with TRBD1. The CDR3 is 15 amino acids. Germline CDR1 is LNHDA and CDR2 is SQIVND (reference sequence). With V trimmed by 9 bases and J by 0 bases, 7 bases remained unmatched. The CDR3 region is CASNQGARSNQPQHF. CDR3 nucleotides: TGTGCCAGCAACCAGGGGGCGCGTAGCAATCAGCCCCAGCATTTT.